Presented here are 5 T cell receptor beta chains from one specimen sequenced in a study of OX40 agonist ivuxolimab in advanced cancers. Libraries were prepared by immunoSEQ multiplex PCR; TCRdb keeps only in-frame clonotypes and omits some of them. This sample has 15,000 to 25,000 clones, with 70% to 90% found just once. Here the sequenced sample was CD4+ or CD8+ T cells sorted from blood, taken in a trial of the OX40 agonist ivuxolimab. These receptors were taken from an adult with an advanced solid tumor such as melanoma, head and neck, liver or kidney cancer.

This chain uses TRBV7-9 with TRBJ1-4; D ambiguous. The CDR3 extends over 13 amino acids. The V gene lost 10 bases and the J gene lost 0 bases, with 9 bases spanning the gap. Looked up from germline, CDR1 is SEHNR and CDR2 is FQNEAQ (reference sequence). The chain's CDR3 is CATQEATNEKLFF. In DNA, the CDR3 is TGTGCCACCCAGGAAGCAACTAATGAAAAACTGTTTTTT.

This clone was seen only a few times. The V call is TRBV19, the J call TRBJ1-1; D is ambiguous. Germline CDR1 LNHDA, CDR2 SQIVND (reference sequence). Trimming shortened V by 5 bases and J by 4 bases, and 8 bases separated the two germline ends. The CDR3 contains 12 residues. CDR3 sequence: CASSQSGTEAFF. The DNA for the CDR3 is TGTGCCAGTAGTCAGTCTGGCACTGAAGCTTTCTTT.

V gene TRBV5-4 combines with J gene TRBJ2-1, with D possibly TRBD2 on 6 matching bases. The V gene lost 4 bases and the J gene lost 7 bases, with 15 bases spanning the gap. Germline V gene sequence: CDR1 SGHNT, CDR2 YYREEE (reference sequence). The CDR3 contains 14 residues. CDR3 in amino acids: CASSPGTPWNEQFF. CDR3 coding DNA: TGTGCCAGCAGCCCCGGGACTCCGTGGAATGAGCAGTTCTTC.

This clone was picked up a small number of times. This chain links TRBV13 with TRBJ2-7; 8 bases line up with TRBD2. CDR1 and CDR2 from the germline V gene are PRHDT and FYEKMQ (reference sequence). Unmatched junction bases numbered 7, after V lost 8 bases and J lost 1 base. CDR3 length equals 14 residues. The CDR3 DNA follows: TGTGCCAGCTCTAGTAGCGGGGTTTCCTACGAGCAGTACTTC. This codes for CASSSSGVSYEQYF.

The chain combines TRBV6-5 with TRBJ2-1, with TRBD2 as a possible D gene (6 bases). CDR3 size: 16 residues. Trimming removed 3 bases from V and 0 bases from J, with 12 bases in between. Germline V gives CDR1 MNHEY, CDR2 SVGAGI. CDR3 protein: CASSYQRVSSYNEQFF. The CDR3 nucleotides read TGTGCCAGCAGTTATCAGCGGGTTAGCTCCTACAATGAGCAGTTCTTC.